These 21 T cell receptor beta chains were all obtained from the same sample, sequenced in a study of T cell repertoires in cytomegalovirus infection. TCRdb reprocessed the reads via MiXCR and lists one record per CDR3 protein. The table includes 300,000 to 400,000 distinct CDR3 sequences, almost 30% detected once. Their antigens are not known. The source was cultured PBMCs, collected from culture after CMV antigen stimulation. These receptors were obtained from a human donor in good health (CMV status not recorded). Some clones in this sample may be carry-over from other donors' samples.

This clonotype was recorded a few times. The genes are TRBV19 and TRBJ1-4; no reliable D call. This CDR3 contains 15 residues. V lost 3 bases and J 4 bases, leaving 12 bases between the germline ends. Looked up from germline, CDR1 is LNHDA and CDR2 is SQIVND (reference sequence). Here the CDR3 DNA reads TGTGCCAGTAGTATTCTCGGGCGGATTAATGAAAAACTGTTTTTT. This translates into CASSILGRINEKLFF.

This clonotype was counted between two and nine times. The rearrangement links TRBV28 to TRBJ1-6, with D possibly matching TRBD1 (6 bases). The germline gives CDR1 MDHEN, CDR2 SYDVKM. The CDR3 runs to 15 residues. The ends were cut back, 10 bases at V and 0 bases at J, with 13 bases in the middle. CDR3 amino acids: CATSTGSSYNSPLHF. The CDR3 bases are TGTGCCACCTCAACAGGGAGCTCCTATAATTCACCCCTCCACTTT.

The V gene is TRBV12-3 or TRBV12-4, the J gene TRBJ2-7; a possible D gene is TRBD1 (5 bases). V was pared by 3 bases and J by 2 bases, with 11 bases between. The CDR3 has 14 amino acids. CDR3 sequence: CASSLGPITYEQYF. CDR3 nucleotide sequence: TGTGCCAGCAGTTTGGGGCCAATCACCTACGAGCAGTACTTC.

V and J are TRBV5-1 and TRBJ2-7; D may be TRBD1 (6 bases). The CDR3 runs 13 residues. V lost 4 bases and J lost 4, with 12 bases in between. Germline lookup yields CDR1 SGHRS and CDR2 YFSETQ. CDR3 region: CASSEPQGYEQYF. The CDR3 nucleotides read TGCGCCAGCAGCGAGCCACAGGGTTACGAGCAGTACTTC.

The chain is built from TRBV5-1 and TRBJ1-3, with D perhaps TRBD1 (5 bases). Looked up from germline, CDR1 is SGHRS and CDR2 is YFSETQ. Trimming left V 3 bases short and J 7 bases short, with 11 bases between. The CDR3 runs 13 residues. The CDR3 protein is CASSSGTGNTIYF. The CDR3 DNA reads TGCGCCAGCAGCTCCGGGACGGGGAACACCATATATTTT.

This chain uses TRBV7-6 with TRBJ2-4; a possible D gene is TRBD2 (6 bases). Trimming took off 4 bases at V and 14 bases at J, with 21 bases between the two ends. The CDR3 totals 14 residues. CDR1 is SGHVS and CDR2 is FNYEAQ in the germline V gene. The chain's CDR3 is CASSSGTPPKREYF. The CDR3 DNA is TGTGCCAGCAGCTCCGGGACTCCCCCGAAGCGCGAGTACTTC. The full variable domain, completed using reference TRBV7-6 and TRBJ2-4, is GAGVSQSPRYKVTKRGQDVALRCDPISGHVSLYWYRQALGQGPEFLTYFNYEAQQDKSGLPNDRFSAERPEGSISTLTIQRTEQRDSAMYRCASSSGTPPKREYFGAGTRLSVL.

The rearrangement links TRBV10-3 to TRBJ1-1; TRBD1 agrees at 8 bases. CDR1 ENHRY and CDR2 SYGVKD come from the germline V gene. The CDR3 is 13 residues long. The V segment lost 6 bases and the J segment 5 bases; nucleotides outside the gene matches: 5. The CDR3 here is CAIRDRAGTEAFF. CDR3 sequence (DNA): TGTGCCATCAGGGACAGGGCGGGAACTGAAGCTTTCTTT.

The chain joins TRBV19 to TRBJ1-3; tentatively, D is TRBD1 (6 bases). The germline V gene encodes CDR1 LNHDA and CDR2 SQIVND (reference sequence). V was trimmed by 3 bases and J by 1 base, leaving 10 bases between them. The CDR3 is 15 residues long. The chain's CDR3 is CASSIGGLSGNTIYF. CDR3 nucleotide sequence: TGTGCCAGTAGTATCGGGGGGCTGTCTGGAAACACCATATATTTT.

The rearrangement joins TRBV2 to TRBJ1-2, with 7 nucleotides matching TRBD1. CDR1 is SNHLY and CDR2 is FYNNEI in the germline V gene. The CDR3 loop spans 15 amino acids. V was clipped by 9 bases and J by 8 bases; unmatched bases: 18. CDR3 DNA sequence: TGTGCCAGTCACCGCTTGACCGGGACAGTAGAAGGCTACACCTTC. Translating gives CASHRLTGTVEGYTF.

The chain couples TRBV5-4 to TRBJ2-1; D possibly corresponds to TRBD2 (5 bases). In germline, CDR1 is SGHNT, CDR2 YYREEE (reference sequence). The CDR3 sequence is 15 residues long. The ends were cut back, 2 bases at V and 2 bases at J, with 11 bases in the middle. The DNA for the CDR3 is TGTGCCAGCAGCTTAACTAGTTCCACCTACAATGAGCAGTTCTTC. Residues: CASSLTSSTYNEQFF.

The genes are TRBV7-3 and TRBJ2-1, with 8 nucleotides matching TRBD1. The germline CDR1 and CDR2 sequences are SGHTA and FQGTGA. The CDR3 loop spans 13 amino acids. Trimming removed 5 bases from V and 6 bases from J; junction bases left unmatched: 3. The CDR3: CASSPGQVNEQFF. The DNA for the CDR3 is TGTGCCAGCAGCCCGGGACAGGTCAATGAGCAGTTCTTC. Together with reference TRBV7-3 and TRBJ2-1, the CDR3 gives the full variable domain: GAGVSQTPSNKVTEKGKYVELRCDPISGHTALYWYRQSLGQGPEFLIYFQGTGAADDSGLPNDRFFAVRPEGSVSTLKIQRTERGDSAVYLCASSPGQVNEQFFGPGTRLTVL.

The J gene is TRBJ1-1, the V gene TRBV2, with D uncertain. The CDR3 extends over 11 amino acids. CDR1 is SNHLY, CDR2 FYNNEI, per germline. V dropped 7 bases and J dropped 4 bases, with 7 bases sitting between them. In nucleotides, the CDR3 is TGTGCCAGCATCACGAGCACTGAAGCTTTCTTT. Its translation is CASITSTEAFF.

The chain employs TRBV6-1 and TRBJ2-7, with TRBD1 identical over 7 bases. CDR3 size: 15 residues. Germline values: CDR1 MNHNS, CDR2 SASEGT. V was pared by 6 bases and J by 0 bases, with 8 bases of the junction left unmatched. CDR3 nucleotide sequence: TGTGCCAGCAGACGATCGGACAGGAACTCCTACGAGCAGTACTTC. It encodes CASRRSDRNSYEQYF.

This clonotype appeared many times. This chain joins TRBV7-9 and TRBJ2-3; 7 bases map to TRBD1. V was clipped by 3 bases and J by 2 bases; unmatched bases: 5. Germline loops: CDR1 SEHNR, CDR2 FQNEAQ (reference sequence). This CDR3 is built from 15 residues. CDR3 in DNA: TGTGCCAGCAGCTTGGGACAGTCTTCCACAGATACGCAGTATTTT. Its translation: CASSLGQSSTDTQYF.

The chain combines TRBV28 with TRBJ1-1, with a tentative D call TRBD1 (5 bases). Germline values: CDR1 MDHEN, CDR2 SYDVKM. V was clipped by 7 bases and J by 5 bases, with 23 bases between them. This CDR3 contains 16 residues. CDR3 residues: CASTSQIRGPRTEAFF. The CDR3 DNA sequence: TGTGCCAGCACCTCACAAATACGGGGACCTCGGACTGAAGCTTTCTTT.

V gene TRBV12-3 or TRBV12-4 combines with J gene TRBJ2-6; D gene unclear. The CDR3 covers 12 residues. V was shortened by 11 bases and J by 3 bases, with 8 bases between the two germline ends. The CDR3 loop reads CAGAYGANVLTF. The CDR3 DNA reads TGTGCCGGAGCGTATGGGGCCAACGTCCTGACTTTC.

The chain recombines TRBV6-6 with TRBJ2-2; D may be TRBD1 or TRBD2 (5 bases each). V was shortened by 5 bases and J by 6 bases, with 19 bases between the two germline ends. This CDR3 contains 16 residues. Germline CDR1 is MNHNY and CDR2 is SVGAGI (reference sequence). CDR3 amino acids: CASSPLRVVGAGELFF. The CDR3 DNA is TGTGCCAGCAGTCCCCTGAGGGTTGTGGGGGCCGGGGAGCTGTTTTTT.

The chain joins TRBV5-1 to TRBJ2-1, with D perhaps TRBD2 (5 bases). Germline values: CDR1 SGHRS, CDR2 YFSETQ. CDR3 size: 13 residues. V lost 4 bases, J lost 7 bases, and 12 bases lay in between. The CDR3 reads CASSLWTGNEQFF. CDR3 DNA sequence: TGCGCCAGCAGCCTGTGGACGGGGAATGAGCAGTTCTTC.

This clonotype appeared many times. The chain joins TRBV7-2 to TRBJ2-3; the match to TRBD2 covers 9 bases. CDR1 is SGHTA, CDR2 FQGNSA, per germline. V lost 4 bases, J lost 2 bases, and 16 bases stayed unmatched. This CDR3 comprises 19 residues. The CDR3 is CASSSTGSGLAGITDTQYF. The CDR3 DNA reads as TGTGCCAGCAGCTCTACGGGAAGCGGGCTAGCGGGGATCACAGATACGCAGTATTTT.

At least ten counts were recorded for this clonotype. The chain carries TRBV7-9 and TRBJ2-5, with D possibly being TRBD1 (5 bases). From germline, CDR1 is SEHNR and CDR2 FQNEAQ (reference sequence). The V end lost 3 bases, the J end lost 3 bases, and 11 bases lay between the germline ends. This CDR3 region has 14 residues. CDR3 sequence: CASSFFDREETQYF. CDR3 DNA: TGTGCCAGCAGCTTCTTCGACAGAGAAGAGACCCAGTACTTC.

The rearrangement links TRBV29-1 to TRBJ1-2, with D perhaps matching TRBD1 (6 bases). Germline V gene sequence: CDR1 SQVTM, CDR2 ANQGSEA. Trimming stripped 4 bases from V and 2 bases from J, with 20 bases between. The CDR3 contains 16 residues. CDR3 protein: CSVGGRGKEWNYGYTF. CDR3 nucleotide sequence: TGCAGCGTTGGGGGCAGGGGTAAAGAATGGAACTATGGCTACACCTTC.